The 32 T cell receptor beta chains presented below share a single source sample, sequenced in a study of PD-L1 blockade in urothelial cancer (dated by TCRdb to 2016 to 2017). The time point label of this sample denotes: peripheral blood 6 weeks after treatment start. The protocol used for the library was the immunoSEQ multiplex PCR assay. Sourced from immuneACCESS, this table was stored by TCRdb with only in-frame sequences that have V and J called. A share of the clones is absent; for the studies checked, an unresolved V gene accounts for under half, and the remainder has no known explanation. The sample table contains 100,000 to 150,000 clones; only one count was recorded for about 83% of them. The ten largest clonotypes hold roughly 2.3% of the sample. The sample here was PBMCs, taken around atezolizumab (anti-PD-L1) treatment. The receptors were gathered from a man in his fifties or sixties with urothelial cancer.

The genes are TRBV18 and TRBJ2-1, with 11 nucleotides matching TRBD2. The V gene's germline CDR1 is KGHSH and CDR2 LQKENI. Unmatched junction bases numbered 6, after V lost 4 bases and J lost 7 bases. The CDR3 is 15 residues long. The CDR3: CASSRPGLAANEQFF. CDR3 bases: TGTGCCAGCTCACGACCGGGACTAGCGGCTAATGAGCAGTTCTTC.

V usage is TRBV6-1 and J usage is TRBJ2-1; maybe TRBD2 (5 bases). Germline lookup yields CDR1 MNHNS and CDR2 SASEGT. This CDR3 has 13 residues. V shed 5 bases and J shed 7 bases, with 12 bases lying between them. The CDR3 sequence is CASSRIAKNEQFF. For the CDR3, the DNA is TGTGCCAGCAGTCGAATAGCGAAGAATGAGCAGTTCTTC.

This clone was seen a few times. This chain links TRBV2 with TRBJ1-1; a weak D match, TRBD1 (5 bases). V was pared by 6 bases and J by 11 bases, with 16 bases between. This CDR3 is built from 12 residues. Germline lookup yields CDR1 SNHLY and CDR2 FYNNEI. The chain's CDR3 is CASRDTGVGAFF. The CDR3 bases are TGTGCCAGCAGGGATACAGGTGTGGGCGCTTTCTTT. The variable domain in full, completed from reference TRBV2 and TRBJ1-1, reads EPEVTQTPSHQVTQMGQEVILRCVPISNHLYFYWYRQILGQKVEFLVSFYNNEISEKSEIFDDQFSVERPDGSNFTLKIRSTKLEDSAMYFCASRDTGVGAFFGQGTRLTVV.

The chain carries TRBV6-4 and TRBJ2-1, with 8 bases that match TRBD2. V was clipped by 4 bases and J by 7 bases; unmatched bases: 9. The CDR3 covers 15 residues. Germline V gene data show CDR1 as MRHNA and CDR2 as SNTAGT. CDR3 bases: TGTGCCAGCAGTGTCGGGAGGGCCTTAGAGAATGAGCAGTTCTTC. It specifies CASSVGRALENEQFF.

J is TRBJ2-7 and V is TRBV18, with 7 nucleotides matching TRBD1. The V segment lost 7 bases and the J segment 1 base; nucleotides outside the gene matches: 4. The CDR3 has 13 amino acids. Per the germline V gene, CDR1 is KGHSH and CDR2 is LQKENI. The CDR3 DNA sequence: TGTGCCAGCTGGGCAGGGGGATCCTACGAGCAGTACTTC. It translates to CASWAGGSYEQYF.

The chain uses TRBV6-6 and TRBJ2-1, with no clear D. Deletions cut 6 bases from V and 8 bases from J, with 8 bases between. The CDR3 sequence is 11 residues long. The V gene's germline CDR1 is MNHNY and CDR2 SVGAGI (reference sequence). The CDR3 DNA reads TGTGCCAGCAGGCGTTTGGATGAGCAGTTCTTC. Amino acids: CASRRLDEQFF.

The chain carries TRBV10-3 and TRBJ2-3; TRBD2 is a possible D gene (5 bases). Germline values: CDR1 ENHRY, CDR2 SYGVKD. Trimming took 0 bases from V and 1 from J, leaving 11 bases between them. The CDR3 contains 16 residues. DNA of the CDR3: TGTGCCATCAGTGAGTCGATGGGCGGGCGCACAGATACGCAGTATTTT. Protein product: CAISESMGGRTDTQYF.

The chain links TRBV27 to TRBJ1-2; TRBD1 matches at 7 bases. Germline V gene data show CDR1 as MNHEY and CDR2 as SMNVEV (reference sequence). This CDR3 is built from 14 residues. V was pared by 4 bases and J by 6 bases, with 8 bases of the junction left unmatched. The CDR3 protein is CASSSHRDSDGYTF. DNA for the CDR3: TGTGCCAGCAGTTCTCACCGGGACAGTGATGGCTACACCTTC.

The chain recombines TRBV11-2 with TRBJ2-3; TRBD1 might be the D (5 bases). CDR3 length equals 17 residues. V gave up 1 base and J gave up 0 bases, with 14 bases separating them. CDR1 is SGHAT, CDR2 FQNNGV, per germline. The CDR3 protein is CASSLGLQVLSTDTQYF. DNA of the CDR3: TGTGCCAGCAGCTTAGGCCTACAGGTTCTAAGCACAGATACGCAGTATTTT.

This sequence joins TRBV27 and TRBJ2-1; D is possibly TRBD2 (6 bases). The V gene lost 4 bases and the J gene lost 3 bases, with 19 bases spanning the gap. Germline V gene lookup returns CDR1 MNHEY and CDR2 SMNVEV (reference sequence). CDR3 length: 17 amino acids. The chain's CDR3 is CASSSDPILAVYNEQFF. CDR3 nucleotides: TGTGCCAGCAGTTCGGACCCCATACTAGCCGTCTACAATGAGCAGTTCTTC.

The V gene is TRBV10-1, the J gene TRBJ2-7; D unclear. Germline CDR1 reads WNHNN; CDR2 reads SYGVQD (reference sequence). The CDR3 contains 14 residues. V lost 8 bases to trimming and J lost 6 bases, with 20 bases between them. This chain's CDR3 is CASLPTRRVGEQYF. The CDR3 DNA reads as TGCGCCAGCCTTCCGACGAGACGGGTCGGCGAGCAGTACTTC.

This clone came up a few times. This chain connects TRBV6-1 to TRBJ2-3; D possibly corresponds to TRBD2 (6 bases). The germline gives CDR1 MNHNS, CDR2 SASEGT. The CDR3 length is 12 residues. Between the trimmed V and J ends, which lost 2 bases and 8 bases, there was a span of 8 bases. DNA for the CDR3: TGTGCCAGCAGTGAAAGAGCGGGTACGCAGTATTTT. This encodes CASSERAGTQYF.

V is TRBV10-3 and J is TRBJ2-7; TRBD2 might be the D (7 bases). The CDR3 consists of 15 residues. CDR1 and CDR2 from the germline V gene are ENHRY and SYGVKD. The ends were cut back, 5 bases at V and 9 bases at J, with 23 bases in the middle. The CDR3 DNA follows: TGTGCCATCAGTCCCGGGGGCCGGGGGGATGTGTCGCAGTACTTC. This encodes CAISPGGRGDVSQYF.

This CDR3 reads CASSVAGGWAETQYF. The CDR3 nucleotides are TGTGCCAGCAGCGTAGCGGGAGGATGGGCGGAGACCCAGTACTTC. The V gene is TRBV9, the J gene TRBJ2-5; 7 positions match TRBD2. Germline-derived CDR1 and CDR2 are SGDLS and YYNGEE. The trim removed 0 bases at V and 5 bases at J, leaving 7 bases unmatched. CDR3 length equals 15 residues.

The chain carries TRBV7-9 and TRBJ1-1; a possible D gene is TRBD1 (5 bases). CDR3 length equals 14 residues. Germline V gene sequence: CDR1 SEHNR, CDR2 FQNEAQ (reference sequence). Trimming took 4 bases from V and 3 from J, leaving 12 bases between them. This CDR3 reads CASSSPGGDTEAFF. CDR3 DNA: TGTGCCAGCAGCTCCCCGGGAGGGGACACTGAAGCTTTCTTT.

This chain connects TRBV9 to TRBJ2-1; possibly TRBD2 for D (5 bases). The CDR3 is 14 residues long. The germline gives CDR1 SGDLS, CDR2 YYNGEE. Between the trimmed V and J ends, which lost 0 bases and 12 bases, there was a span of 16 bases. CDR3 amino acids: CASSVVGEGARQFF. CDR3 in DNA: TGTGCCAGCAGCGTAGTAGGCGAGGGAGCTCGGCAGTTCTTC.

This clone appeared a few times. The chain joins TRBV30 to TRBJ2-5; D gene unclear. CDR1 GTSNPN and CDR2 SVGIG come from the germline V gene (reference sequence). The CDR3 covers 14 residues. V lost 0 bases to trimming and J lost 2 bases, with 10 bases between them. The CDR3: CAWSVGTAQETQYF. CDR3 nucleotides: TGTGCCTGGAGTGTCGGTACAGCTCAAGAGACCCAGTACTTC.

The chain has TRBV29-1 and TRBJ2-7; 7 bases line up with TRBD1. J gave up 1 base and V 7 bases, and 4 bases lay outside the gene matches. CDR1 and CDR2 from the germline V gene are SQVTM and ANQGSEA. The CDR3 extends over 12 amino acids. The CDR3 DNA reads TGCAGCGGCACAGGGGAATCCTACGAGCAGTACTTC. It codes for CSGTGESYEQYF.

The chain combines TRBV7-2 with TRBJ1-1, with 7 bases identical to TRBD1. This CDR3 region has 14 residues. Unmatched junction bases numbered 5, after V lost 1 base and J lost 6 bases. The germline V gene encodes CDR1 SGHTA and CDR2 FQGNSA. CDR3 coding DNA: TGTGCCAGCAGCTTAGGGAGGGGGCGCGCTGAAGCTTTCTTT. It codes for CASSLGRGRAEAFF.

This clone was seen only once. The CDR3 here is CASSSTSGYQETQYF. CDR3 bases: TGTGCCAGCAGCTCGACTAGCGGGTACCAAGAGACCCAGTACTTC. The chain combines TRBV7-3 with TRBJ2-5; the match to TRBD2 covers 10 bases. CDR1 SGHTA and CDR2 FQGTGA come from the germline V gene. The CDR3 is 15 residues long. Losses at the gene ends were 4 bases for V and 0 bases for J; bases not matched to a gene: 2.

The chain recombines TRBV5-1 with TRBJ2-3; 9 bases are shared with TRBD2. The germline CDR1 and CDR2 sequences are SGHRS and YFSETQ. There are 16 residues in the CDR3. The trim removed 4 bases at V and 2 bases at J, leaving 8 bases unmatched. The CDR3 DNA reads TGCGCCAGCAGCGTAGGGACTAGCCGGGACACAGATACGCAGTATTTT. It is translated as CASSVGTSRDTDTQYF.

The CDR3 is CASSFSGSPYEQYF. CDR3 DNA: TGTGCCAGCAGCTTTAGCGGGAGCCCCTACGAGCAGTACTTC. V usage is TRBV7-8 and J usage is TRBJ2-7, with 9 nucleotides matching TRBD2. CDR1 and CDR2 from the germline V gene are SGHVS and FQNEAQ. The CDR3 sequence is 14 residues long. V shed 3 bases, J shed 2 bases, and the junction held 2 bases outside the gene matches.

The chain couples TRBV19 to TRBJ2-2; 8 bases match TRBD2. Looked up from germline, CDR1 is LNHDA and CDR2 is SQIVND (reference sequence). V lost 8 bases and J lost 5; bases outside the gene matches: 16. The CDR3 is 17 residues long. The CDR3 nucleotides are TGTGCCAGTTGGAGGCCCAGGCGGGGGGCGCTAACCGGGGAGCTGTTTTTT. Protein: CASWRPRRGALTGELFF.

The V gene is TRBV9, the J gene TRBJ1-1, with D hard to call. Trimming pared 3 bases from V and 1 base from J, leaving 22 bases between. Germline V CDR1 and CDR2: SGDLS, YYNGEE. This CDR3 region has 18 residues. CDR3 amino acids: CASSAKETGAAKNTEAFF. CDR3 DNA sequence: TGTGCCAGCAGCGCGAAGGAGACGGGAGCCGCGAAGAACACTGAAGCTTTCTTT.

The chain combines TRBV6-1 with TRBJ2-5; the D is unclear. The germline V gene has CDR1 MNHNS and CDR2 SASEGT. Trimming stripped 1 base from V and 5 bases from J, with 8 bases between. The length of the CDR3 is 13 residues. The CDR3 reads CASSEGLRETQYF. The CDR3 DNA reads TGTGCCAGCAGTGAAGGTCTCCGGGAGACCCAGTACTTC.

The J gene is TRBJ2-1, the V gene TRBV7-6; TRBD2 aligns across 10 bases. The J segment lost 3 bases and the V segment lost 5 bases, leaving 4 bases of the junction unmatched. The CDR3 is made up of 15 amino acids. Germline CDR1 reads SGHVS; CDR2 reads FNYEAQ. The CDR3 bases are TGTGCCAGCAGCAGGACTAGCGGAGGCTACAATGAGCAGTTCTTC. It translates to CASSRTSGGYNEQFF.

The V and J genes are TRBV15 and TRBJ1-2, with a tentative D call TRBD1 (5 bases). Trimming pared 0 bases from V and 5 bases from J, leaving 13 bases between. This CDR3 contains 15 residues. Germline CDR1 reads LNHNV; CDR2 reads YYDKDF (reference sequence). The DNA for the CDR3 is TGTGCCACCAGCAGAGATGAAGGGGCGGGGTATGGCTACACCTTC. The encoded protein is CATSRDEGAGYGYTF.

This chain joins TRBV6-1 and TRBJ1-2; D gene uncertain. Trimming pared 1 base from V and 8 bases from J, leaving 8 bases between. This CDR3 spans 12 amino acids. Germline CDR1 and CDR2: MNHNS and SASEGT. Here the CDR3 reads CASSEGLRGYTF. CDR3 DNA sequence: TGTGCCAGCAGTGAAGGTCTGAGGGGCTACACCTTC.

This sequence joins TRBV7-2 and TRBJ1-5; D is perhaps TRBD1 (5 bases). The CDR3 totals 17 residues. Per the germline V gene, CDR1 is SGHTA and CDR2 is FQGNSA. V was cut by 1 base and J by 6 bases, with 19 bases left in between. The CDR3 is CASSLVRVAGKSQPQHF. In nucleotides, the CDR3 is TGTGCCAGCAGCTTAGTGCGCGTGGCAGGGAAAAGTCAGCCCCAGCATTTT.

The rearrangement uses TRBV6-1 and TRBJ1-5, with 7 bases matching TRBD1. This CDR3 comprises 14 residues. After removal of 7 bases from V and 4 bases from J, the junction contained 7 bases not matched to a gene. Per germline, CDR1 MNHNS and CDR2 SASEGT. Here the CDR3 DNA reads TGTGCCAGCACCAGGGGGTTAAAGAATCAGCCCCAGCATTTT. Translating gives CASTRGLKNQPQHF.

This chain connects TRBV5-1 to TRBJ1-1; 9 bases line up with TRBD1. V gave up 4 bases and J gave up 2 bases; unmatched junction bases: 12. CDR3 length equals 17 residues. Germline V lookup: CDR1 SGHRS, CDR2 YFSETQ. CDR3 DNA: TGCGCCAGCAGCGCCACGCCTACAGGGGGCATAAACACTGAAGCTTTCTTT. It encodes CASSATPTGGINTEAFF.

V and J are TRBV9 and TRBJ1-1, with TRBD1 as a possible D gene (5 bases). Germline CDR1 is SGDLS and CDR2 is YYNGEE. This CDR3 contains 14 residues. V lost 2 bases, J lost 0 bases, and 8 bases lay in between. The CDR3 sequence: CASSVGTMNTEAFF. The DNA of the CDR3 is TGTGCCAGCAGCGTTGGGACTATGAACACTGAAGCTTTCTTT.